This T cell receptor (beta chain) emerged from a study of blood T cell repertoires in COVID-19 (dated by TCRdb to between 2020 and 2021). Turning to the overall study: Collaborator samples came from the United States, Italy and Spain and covered acute and convalescent phases of COVID-19. Samples were obtained from the ongoing ImmuneRACE study (first 160 participants) and from over a thousand subjects provided by 6 global collaborators. The dataset comprised deeply sampled blood TCRbeta repertoires from subjects exposed to, actively infected with, or recovered from COVID-19. The repertoires were made available in a free public database intended to serve as a resource for research on the immune response to SARS-CoV-2. The material from the prospective study consisted of cDNA or gDNA derived from T cells, B-cell-depleted T cells, or PBMCs. Nearly every sample came with metadata listing a de-identified subject ID, COVID-19 status, age in years and sex. Where available, HLA class I and class II types were obtained from metadata supplied by the sample provider rather than from assay-based typing.

Each collaborating institution followed its own protocols to collect whole blood in K2EDTA tubes. Collaborator samples were shipped for TCRbeta analysis as frozen whole blood, isolated PBMCs, or DNA extracted from either sample type. Overall study outcomes, separate from this receptor: The amount of clinical and demographic metadata varied by source and participant and was provided uncurated.

A remark on this clone: The specificity of this receptor is unknown. The input lacks base qualities; no much larger clone sits a single base away.

At the junction V is shortened by 5 bases and J by 4 bases, with 11 bases in between. The germline V gene encodes CDR1 LNHDA and CDR2 SQIVND (reference sequence). Its CDR3 holds 13 amino acids, cysteine through phenylalanine. The read is trimmed to its CDR3 DNA, 39 bases read in frame from base 1. The immunoSEQ Assay, a bias-controlled multiplex PCR, was used to amplify TCRbeta CDR3 regions from genomic DNA. The authors' pipeline ran thus. Within the assay, amplification of reference gene primers was used to estimate how many nucleated cells each sample contained. To quantify the absolute abundance of each unique TCRbeta CDR3 rearrangement, sequence reads were collapsed and filtered. For each sample, productive Simpson clonality was calculated as the square root of Simpson's diversity index over productive rearrangements. TCRdb took this table from immuneACCESS and kept in-frame rearrangements with V and J called. Such tables lack part of the clones; where checked against another copy, unresolved V genes explain under half of the gap, and the rest is unexplained. Clone size and V and J calls were adopted from that table, with D and trimming inferred from the DNA. This sample comprises roughly 60,000 clones, roughly nine tenths of them detected only once. The ten largest clones take up around 10% of the sample.

Sequencing used peripheral blood. The chain uses TRBV19 and TRBJ1-2; TRBD1 might be the D gene, on 5 matching bases. The TCR sequence derives from a human donor with acute or convalescent COVID-19. The donor label of this sample is uncertain. CDR3 reads: CASSAGPRYGYTF. The sequenced DNA is TGTGCCAGTAGTGCAGGGCCTCGCTATGGCTACACCTTC.